This is a list of T cell receptor beta chains from one sample in a study of T cells expressing NK-cell markers. TCRdb reprocessed the 5' RACE reads and keeps a single row for each CDR3 protein, giving no DNA. Found here are some 450,000 distinct CDR3 sequences; the top ten clones hold approximately 7%. The specimen sequenced was blood T cells: a sorted CD56 or NKG2C T cell subset, CD4+ or CD8+ T cells, or bulk PBMC T cells (not recorded which). The receptors come from a woman aged 18 to 75 in good health. Each CDR3 is given with its conserved first and last residue.

J	V	length	CDR3
TRBJ2-5	TRBV10-3	14	CAISERTVQETQYF
TRBJ2-7	TRBV7-9	17	CASSANPGRMSSYEQYF
TRBJ1-1	TRBV7-2	15	CASSSRTGWNTEAFF
TRBJ2-1	TRBV6-2/TRBV6-3	13	CASSYRAYNEQFF
TRBJ2-1	TRBV11-2	14	CASSLIEGGVEQFF
TRBJ2-7	TRBV19	14	CASSIHVFSGEQYF
TRBJ2-2	TRBV6-5	14	CASSYSLNTGELFF
TRBJ2-7	TRBV6-5	15	CASSYSTEGAYEQYF
TRBJ2-1	TRBV11-3	15	CASSHGTSGNNEQLF
TRBJ2-1	TRBV5-4	12	CASSPDQNEQFF
TRBJ2-5	TRBV28	15	CASSYLAGAFETQYF
TRBJ2-1	TRBV5-1	12	CASSLVGVEQFF
TRBJ2-1	TRBV6-4	14	CASSDSGGEHEQFF
TRBJ2-2	TRBV20-1	17	CSARNVGQGSHTGELFF
TRBJ2-2	TRBV7-2	14	CASSQTPAAGELFF
TRBJ2-7	TRBV10-3	13	CAISERPAYEQYF